This T cell receptor (beta chain) was identified during a study of OX40 agonist ivuxolimab in advanced cancers. Study-wide findings and caveats: There were also nonresponders showing low normalized T-cell clonal expansion. Clonal expansion in partial responders at 0.1-3.0 mg/kg ranked among the lowest.

The CDR3 runs to 15 residues. Germline V gene lookup returns CDR1 MNHNS and CDR2 SASEGT. V was trimmed by 2 bases and J by 0 bases, leaving 8 bases between them. This clone was detected a few times. Its antigen remains unknown. Assay: immunoSEQ multiplex PCR; the TCRdb copy retains only in-frame clones and omits some. The table records 70,000 or so clones, nearly 90% of them present only once. The specimen comprised CD4+ or CD8+ T cells sorted from blood, sampled in a trial of the OX40 agonist ivuxolimab. The receptor comes from an adult with an advanced solid tumor such as melanoma, head and neck, liver or kidney cancer. V gene TRBV6-1 combines with J gene TRBJ2-1; the D gene is possibly TRBD1 (6 bases). CDR3 region: CASSEKDSSYNEQFF. The CDR3 DNA reads TGTGCCAGCAGTGAAAAGGACAGCTCCTACAATGAGCAGTTCTTC.